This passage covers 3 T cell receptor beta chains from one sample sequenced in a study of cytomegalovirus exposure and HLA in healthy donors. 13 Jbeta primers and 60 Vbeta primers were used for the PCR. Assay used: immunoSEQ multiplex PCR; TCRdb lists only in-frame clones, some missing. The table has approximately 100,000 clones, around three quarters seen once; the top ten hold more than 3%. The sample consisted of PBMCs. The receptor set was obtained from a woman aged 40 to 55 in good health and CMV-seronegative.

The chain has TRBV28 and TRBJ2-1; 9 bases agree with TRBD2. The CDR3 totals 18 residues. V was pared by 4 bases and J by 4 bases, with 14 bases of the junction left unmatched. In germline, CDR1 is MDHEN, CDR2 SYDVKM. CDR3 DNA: TGTGCCAGCAGTTCGGATTCTCCGGGACTAGCAGGGTACAATGAGCAGTTCTTC. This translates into CASSSDSPGLAGYNEQFF.

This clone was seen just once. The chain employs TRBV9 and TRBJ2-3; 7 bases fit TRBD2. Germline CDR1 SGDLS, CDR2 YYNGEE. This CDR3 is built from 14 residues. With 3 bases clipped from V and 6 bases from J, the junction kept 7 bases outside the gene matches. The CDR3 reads CASSASGVLDTQYF. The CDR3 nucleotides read TGTGCCAGCAGCGCCAGCGGGGTGCTGGATACGCAGTATTTT. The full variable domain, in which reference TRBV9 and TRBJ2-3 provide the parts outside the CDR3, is DSGVTQTPKHLITATGQRVTLRCSPRSGDLSVYWYQQSLDQGLQFLIQYYNGEERAKGNILERFSAQQFPDLHSELNLSSLELGDSALYFCASSASGVLDTQYFGPGTRLTVL.

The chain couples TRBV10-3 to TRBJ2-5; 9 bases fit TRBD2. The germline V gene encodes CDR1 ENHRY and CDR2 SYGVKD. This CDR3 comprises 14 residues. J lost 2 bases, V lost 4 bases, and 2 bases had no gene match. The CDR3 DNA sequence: TGTGCCATCAGTGGAAGCGGGGGGCAAGAGACCCAGTACTTC. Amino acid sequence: CAISGSGGQETQYF.